The 19 T cell receptor beta chains listed next were all sequenced from one sample in a study of blood T cells in healthy people across ages. Using a J-beta primer mix together with a sample-barcoded 5' primer, a second PCR was run for roughly 7 to 12 cycles. TCRdb re-called the 5' RACE reads with MiXCR, one entry per CDR3 protein. The sample has about 680,000 distinct CDR3 sequences, 49% seen once; the top ten hold about 32%. Source material: blood. The receptors come from a woman between 55 and 75 years old in good health.

This sequence joins TRBV29-1 and TRBJ2-3; D perhaps matches TRBD2 (5 bases). CDR1 and CDR2 (germline): SQVTM, ANQGSEA. The CDR3 runs 14 residues. With 6 bases removed from V and 0 bases from J, the gap between germline ends came to 13 bases. The CDR3 sequence is CSVADWTSTDTQYF. The CDR3 DNA reads as TGCAGCGTGGCCGACTGGACTAGCACAGATACGCAGTATTTT.

The rearrangement joins TRBV7-3 to TRBJ2-1; 12 nucleotides match TRBD1. V trimming: 6 bases; J trimming: 8 bases; junction bases outside the gene matches: 8. Per the germline V gene, CDR1 is SGHTA and CDR2 is FQGTGA. The CDR3 runs 15 residues. CDR3: CASSVGTGGKYEQFF. The DNA of the CDR3 is TGTGCCAGCAGTGTGGGGACAGGGGGCAAATATGAGCAGTTCTTC.

This chain connects TRBV20-1 to TRBJ2-3; 16 positions agree with TRBD2. V gave up 0 bases and J gave up 1 base; unmatched junction bases: 7. Germline V CDR1 and CDR2: DFQATT, SNEGSKA (reference sequence). The CDR3 is made up of 19 amino acids. The CDR3 region is CSARDYSGLAGGGTDTQYF. Written as DNA, the CDR3 is TGCAGTGCTAGAGACTACTCGGGACTAGCGGGAGGGGGCACAGATACGCAGTATTTT.

The chain employs TRBV7-9 and TRBJ1-4; TRBD1 aligns across 8 bases. The CDR3 spans 15 residues. The V segment lost 5 bases and the J segment 8 bases; nucleotides outside the gene matches: 10. The germline V gene has CDR1 SEHNR and CDR2 FQNEAQ (reference sequence). The CDR3 DNA reads as TGTGCCAGCAGCCCCTGGACAGGGATAGAGGAAAAACTGTTTTTT. Translation gives CASSPWTGIEEKLFF.

The chain combines TRBV29-1 with TRBJ1-1; D not certain. V was clipped by 1 base and J by 0 bases, with 9 bases between them. CDR1 SQVTM and CDR2 ANQGSEA come from the germline V gene. The CDR3 length is 14 residues. The CDR3 coding sequence is TGCAGCGTTGAAGCGAGACCGATGAACACTGAAGCTTTCTTT. It encodes CSVEARPMNTEAFF.

The V gene is TRBV20-1, the J gene TRBJ1-2, with 7 bases matching TRBD1. Trimming removed 3 bases from V and 3 bases from J; junction bases left unmatched: 10. The CDR3 runs 15 residues. CDR1 is DFQATT and CDR2 is SNEGSKA in the germline V gene (reference sequence). CDR3 DNA: TGCAGTGCTAGCCCGGAGGACAGGACGGACTATGGCTACACCTTC. The encoded protein is CSASPEDRTDYGYTF.

The gene calls are TRBV2 and TRBJ1-6; no clear D gene. The germline V gene encodes CDR1 SNHLY and CDR2 FYNNEI. CDR3 length equals 13 residues. The V and J ends lost 7 bases and 8 bases respectively, with 12 bases between them. In DNA form, the CDR3 reads TGTGCCAGCATTCGAGCGACGGATTCACCCCTCCACTTT. Translated: CASIRATDSPLHF.

This clonotype has more than one count but fewer than ten. V gene TRBV10-3 combines with J gene TRBJ2-5, with D hard to call. Looked up from germline, CDR1 is ENHRY and CDR2 is SYGVKD. This CDR3 contains 14 residues. Trimming cost V 5 bases and J 1 base, with 11 bases left between them. CDR3: CAISQGRSQETQYF. The CDR3 region has the DNA TGTGCCATCAGTCAAGGTCGATCCCAAGAGACCCAGTACTTC.

The chain combines TRBV28 with TRBJ2-7; no definite D call. The better agreement between TRBJ2-5 and the DNA end casts doubt on the J call. This CDR3 has 13 residues. The V gene's germline CDR1 is MDHEN and CDR2 SYDVKM. The CDR3 here is CASLGQVGETQYF. CDR3 coding DNA: TGTGCCAGCCTAGGCCAAGTTGGGGAGACCCAGTACTTC.

The V gene is TRBV6-6, the J gene TRBJ1-2; D is unclear. The CDR3 totals 11 residues. Deletions cut 5 bases from V and 4 bases from J, with 5 bases between. Germline V gene sequence: CDR1 MNHNY, CDR2 SVGAGI (reference sequence). The CDR3 here is CASSTTYGYTF. As DNA, the CDR3 is TGTGCCAGCAGTACTACCTATGGCTACACCTTC.

Notes on this clonotype: A much larger clone is a single base away; this may be a read error. The genes are TRBV12-3 or TRBV12-4 and TRBJ2-1; 8 nucleotides line up with TRBD2. The J call may be incorrect, as the DNA end agrees better with TRBJ2-7. The length of the CDR3 is 22 residues. In nucleotides, the CDR3 is TGTGCCAGCAGTTTGATTTTAAGGGGACTAGGAATTCAGCTGTACTCCTACAATGAGCAGTACTTC. Residues: CASSLILRGLGIQLYSYNEQYF.

This clonotype was seen ten or more times. This chain links TRBV20-1 with TRBJ2-1, with 10 bases matching TRBD2. Germline-derived CDR1 and CDR2 are DFQATT and SNEGSKA (reference sequence). J was trimmed by 3 bases and V by 3 bases; bases with no gene match: 2. This CDR3 spans 14 amino acids. CDR3 protein: CSARLAGDYNEQFF. Written as DNA, the CDR3 is TGCAGTGCTAGGCTAGCGGGGGACTACAATGAGCAGTTCTTC.

CDR3 nucleotides: TGCAGTGCTAGAGACCCGACAGGTACCAATCAGCCCCAGCATTTT. This codes for CSARDPTGTNQPQHF. The chain uses TRBV20-1 and TRBJ1-5; weak D call: TRBD1 (6 bases). The V end was cut by 0 bases, the J end by 3 bases, with 12 bases between. This CDR3 region has 15 residues. In germline, CDR1 is DFQATT, CDR2 SNEGSKA (reference sequence).

Ten or more counts support this clonotype. The chain combines TRBV29-1 with TRBJ2-2, with D possibly being TRBD1 (5 bases). Germline V gene sequence: CDR1 SQVTM, CDR2 ANQGSEA. Trimming removed 6 bases at V and 0 bases at J, with 8 bases between. The CDR3 has 13 residues. CDR3 bases: TGCAGCGTCGGACATACGAACACCGGGGAGCTGTTTTTT. Translated, it gives CSVGHTNTGELFF.

This clonotype was observed a handful of times. The genes are TRBV20-1 and TRBJ2-7; D gene ambiguous. The germline V gene has CDR1 DFQATT and CDR2 SNEGSKA (reference sequence). The CDR3 covers 13 residues. Trimming stripped 4 bases from V and 3 bases from J, with 13 bases between. The CDR3 nucleotides are TGCAGTGCTATCAGTCTTACCCTCTACGAGCAGTACTTC. The encoded protein is CSAISLTLYEQYF.

The rearrangement uses TRBV29-1 and TRBJ2-7; 11 bases match TRBD1. The CDR3 extends over 12 amino acids. CDR1 SQVTM and CDR2 ANQGSEA come from the germline V gene. V dropped 6 bases and J dropped 3; count of bases not matched to a gene: 1. DNA for the CDR3: TGCAGCGTGGGGACAGGGGGCTACGAGCAGTACTTC. Protein sequence: CSVGTGGYEQYF.

The J gene is TRBJ2-7, the V gene TRBV7-2; TRBD1 might be the D (6 bases). Germline loops: CDR1 SGHTA, CDR2 FQGNSA. V lost 1 base and J 4 bases, leaving 14 bases between the germline ends. The CDR3 length is 15 residues. Written as DNA, the CDR3 is TGTGCCAGCAGCTTAGGGCAGGGGTTCGGGTACGAGCAGTACTTC. Amino acid sequence: CASSLGQGFGYEQYF. The full variable domain, in which reference TRBV7-2 and TRBJ2-7 provide the parts outside the CDR3, is GAGVSQSPSNKVTEKGKDVELRCDPISGHTALYWYRQSLGQGLEFLIYFQGNSAPDKSGLPSDRFSAERTGGSVSTLTIQRTQQEDSAVYLCASSLGQGFGYEQYFGPGTRLTVT.

The rearrangement joins TRBV20-1 to TRBJ1-1; D gene uncertain. Germline lookup yields CDR1 DFQATT and CDR2 SNEGSKA (reference sequence). The CDR3 runs 14 residues. V shed 3 bases and J shed 7 bases, with 18 bases lying between them. DNA of the CDR3: TGCAGTGCTAGGCCTAACGGACGGGCCCGTGAAGCTTTCTTT. It yields the protein CSARPNGRAREAFF.

This clonotype was observed a few times. The V gene is TRBV4-2, the J gene TRBJ2-7; D might be TRBD2 (6 bases). TRBJ2-5 explains the end of the DNA better; the J call may be wrong. Looked up from germline, CDR1 is LGHNA and CDR2 is YNFKEQ. The CDR3 loop spans 12 amino acids. CDR3 sequence reads: CASSQEGGTQYF. The CDR3 DNA follows: TGTGCCAGCAGCCAAGAGGGGGGGACCCAGTACTTC.